A selection of T cell receptor beta chains follows, all from one sample in a study of control samples from healthy donors and cancer patients. This table comes from immunoSEQ multiplex PCR, and its TCRdb copy is limited to in-frame clones, with some not included. Of approximately 160,000 clones in the sample, 85% to 95% were seen once. The sequencing sample was made of blood. Receptor source: a woman between 18 and 30 years old in good health. CDR3s leave out the opening cysteine and the closing phenylalanine or tryptophan.

v_gene: TRBV3-1/TRBV3-2; j_gene: TRBJ2-2; CDR3aa: ASSDNGQSWAGELF
v_gene: TRBV19; j_gene: TRBJ1-5; CDR3aa: ASSNSRAGAPQPQH
v_gene: TRBV6-6; j_gene: TRBJ2-3; CDR3aa: ASRKSVRDTDTQY
v_gene: TRBV27; j_gene: TRBJ1-5; CDR3aa: ASGASKYSNQPQH
v_gene: TRBV18; j_gene: TRBJ2-2; CDR3aa: ASSPLQETHTGELF
v_gene: TRBV2; j_gene: TRBJ2-4; CDR3aa: ASSVDGPRGNIQY
v_gene: TRBV10-3; j_gene: TRBJ2-4; CDR3aa: AIWTIAKNIQY
v_gene: TRBV11-2; j_gene: TRBJ2-3; CDR3aa: ASSLGPRGDTQY
v_gene: TRBV2; j_gene: TRBJ2-3; CDR3aa: ASSELPGASTDTQY
v_gene: TRBV10-3; j_gene: TRBJ1-1; CDR3aa: AISESIVGTATMNTEAF
v_gene: TRBV6-6; j_gene: TRBJ1-1; CDR3aa: ASSYQTMANTEAF
v_gene: TRBV3-1/TRBV3-2; j_gene: TRBJ1-6; CDR3aa: ASSRGQQNNSPLH
v_gene: TRBV2; j_gene: TRBJ1-1; CDR3aa: ASRNTGQEAF
v_gene: TRBV2; j_gene: TRBJ1-5; CDR3aa: ASSVVGGRELQH
v_gene: TRBV5-5; j_gene: TRBJ2-7; CDR3aa: ASSLVRTSKSYEQY
v_gene: TRBV28; j_gene: TRBJ2-7; CDR3aa: ASSLEGFSYEQY
v_gene: TRBV27; j_gene: TRBJ1-5; CDR3aa: ASKGLDRDQPQH
v_gene: TRBV9; j_gene: TRBJ2-1; CDR3aa: ASSASPGGQSYNEQF
v_gene: TRBV4-2; j_gene: TRBJ2-7; CDR3aa: ASSQEGSGTTNYEQY
v_gene: TRBV10-3; j_gene: TRBJ1-4; CDR3aa: AISRDGANEKLF
v_gene: TRBV18; j_gene: TRBJ1-1; CDR3aa: ASSTGSSTWGTEAF
v_gene: TRBV27; j_gene: TRBJ1-1; CDR3aa: ASSPAGETEAF
v_gene: TRBV6-6; j_gene: TRBJ2-7; CDR3aa: ASRASYEQY
v_gene: TRBV7-6; j_gene: TRBJ2-1; CDR3aa: ASSSQTSGYNEQF
v_gene: TRBV7-7; j_gene: TRBJ1-1; CDR3aa: ASSLRPNTEAF
v_gene: TRBV7-8; j_gene: TRBJ1-5; CDR3aa: ASSATGSQPQH
v_gene: TRBV18; j_gene: TRBJ2-7; CDR3aa: ASSPGTTRDEQY
v_gene: TRBV19; j_gene: TRBJ2-2; CDR3aa: ASRRLREGHGTGELF
v_gene: TRBV6-2/TRBV6-3; j_gene: TRBJ2-3; CDR3aa: ASSFPLDFTDTQY
v_gene: TRBV7-9; j_gene: TRBJ2-6; CDR3aa: ASSLMAGANVLT
v_gene: TRBV11-2; j_gene: TRBJ1-1; CDR3aa: ASSLAFSRTYEAF
v_gene: TRBV19; j_gene: TRBJ2-2; CDR3aa: ASSIGTVVTGELF
v_gene: TRBV11-3; j_gene: TRBJ1-1; CDR3aa: ASTTGPYVEAF
v_gene: TRBV7-9; j_gene: TRBJ2-3; CDR3aa: ASSLLASGEADTQY
v_gene: TRBV4-3; j_gene: TRBJ2-7; CDR3aa: ASSQAWTSGSGEQY
v_gene: TRBV28; j_gene: TRBJ2-1; CDR3aa: ASSPIGLAGYNEQF
v_gene: TRBV14; j_gene: TRBJ1-2; CDR3aa: ASSQDWDRGLLDYGYT
v_gene: TRBV11-2; j_gene: TRBJ1-1; CDR3aa: ASRIGGGGRFTEAF
v_gene: TRBV4-3; j_gene: TRBJ1-2; CDR3aa: ASSQAGGYT
v_gene: TRBV4-1; j_gene: TRBJ1-3; CDR3aa: ASSQAKGLRDTIY
v_gene: TRBV7-9; j_gene: TRBJ1-1; CDR3aa: ASSPKRGGTEAF
v_gene: TRBV10-1; j_gene: TRBJ1-4; CDR3aa: ASSESGPREKLF
v_gene: TRBV5-1; j_gene: TRBJ2-1; CDR3aa: ASSLGGEQF